The clone carrying this TCR beta chain came up a few times. Its antigen remains unknown. The V gene lost 0 bases and the J gene lost 3 bases, with 9 bases spanning the gap. The CDR3 runs to 15 residues. Germline V gives CDR1 MRHNA, CDR2 SNTAGT. TCRdb's copy holds only in-frame clones and misses some; the assay was immunoSEQ multiplex PCR. Of 150,000 or so clones in the sample, roughly nine tenths are singletons; the top ten hold 1.9%. This entry is derived from a study of T cell responses to AZD1222 COVID-19 vaccine. Study observations and caveats: Recipients of AZD1222 seropositive at baseline numbered only 5 or 6.

The chain carries TRBV6-4 and TRBJ2-1; D call uncertain. The specimen was peripheral blood, collected on day 0 of AZD1222 vaccination. The sequence was collected from an adult in good health. The DNA of the CDR3 is TGTGCCAGCAGTGACTCTGGTAGGGACTACAATGAGCAGTTCTTC. This gives the protein CASSDSGRDYNEQFF.